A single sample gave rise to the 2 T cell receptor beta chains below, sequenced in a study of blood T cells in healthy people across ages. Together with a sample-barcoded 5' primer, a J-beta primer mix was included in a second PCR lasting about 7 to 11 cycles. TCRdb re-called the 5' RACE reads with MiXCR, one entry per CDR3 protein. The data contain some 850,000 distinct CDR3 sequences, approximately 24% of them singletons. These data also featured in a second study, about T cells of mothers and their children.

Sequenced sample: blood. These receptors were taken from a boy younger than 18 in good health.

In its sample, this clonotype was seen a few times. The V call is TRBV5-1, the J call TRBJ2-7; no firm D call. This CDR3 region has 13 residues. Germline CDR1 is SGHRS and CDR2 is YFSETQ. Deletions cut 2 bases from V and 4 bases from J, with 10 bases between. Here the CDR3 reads CASSFSDGYEQYF. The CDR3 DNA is TGCGCCAGCAGCTTCAGTGACGGGTACGAGCAGTACTTC.

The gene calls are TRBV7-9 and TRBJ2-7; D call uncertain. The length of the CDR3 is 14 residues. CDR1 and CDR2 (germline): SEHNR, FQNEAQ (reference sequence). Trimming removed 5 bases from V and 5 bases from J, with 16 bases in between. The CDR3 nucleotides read TGTGCCAGCAGCCCCCCTGGATGGCCCCACGAGCAGTACTTC. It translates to CASSPPGWPHEQYF.